This TCR beta chain comes out of a study of regulatory T cells in long-lasting Graves disease. Arm-PCR of CDR3 regions with iRepertoire HTBI primers generated TCR beta libraries. TCRdb analysed the multiplex PCR reads with MiXCR anew, one entry per CDR3 protein. Here the sample spans about 220,000 distinct CDR3 sequences, roughly 19% being singletons. V lost 0 bases, J lost 3 bases, and 13 bases lay in between. Germline V lookup: CDR1 SGHDT, CDR2 YYEEEE. The CDR3 runs to 16 residues. Sample time point: newly diagnosed GD, antithyroid drugs for less than 3 months. PBMCs were the source of the RNA used for TCR sequencing. Tubes containing EDTA received roughly 10 milliliters of drawn peripheral blood. These records were also assigned to another study, of T cells in Graves' hyperthyroidism and ophthalmopathy. That publication notes: Stable Graves' hyperthyroidism meant no ophthalmopathy progression within 18 months. A first-round RT-PCR of the TCR CDR3 used the HTBI primer set. Ophthalmopathy, which appeared later, was predicted by the model a median about 6 months before onset.

This receptor was obtained from a woman younger than 45 with Graves disease. Here the sequenced sample was peripheral blood mononuclear cells (PBMCs), taken at new diagnosis, from a patient treated with antithyroid drugs. The chain joins TRBV5-6 to TRBJ1-3, with a possible D match to TRBD1 (6 bases). CDR3 DNA: TGTGCCAGCAGCTTGGAGCGGGGGCGCGGTGGAAACACCATATATTTT. Protein product: CASSLERGRGGNTIYF. Filled out from reference TRBV5-6 and TRBJ1-3, the complete variable domain reads DAGVTQSPTHLIKTRGQQVTLRCSPKSGHDTVSWYQQALGQGPQFIFQYYEEEERQRGNFPDRFSGHQFPNYSSELNVNALLLGDSALYLCASSLERGRGGNTIYFGEGSWLTVV.